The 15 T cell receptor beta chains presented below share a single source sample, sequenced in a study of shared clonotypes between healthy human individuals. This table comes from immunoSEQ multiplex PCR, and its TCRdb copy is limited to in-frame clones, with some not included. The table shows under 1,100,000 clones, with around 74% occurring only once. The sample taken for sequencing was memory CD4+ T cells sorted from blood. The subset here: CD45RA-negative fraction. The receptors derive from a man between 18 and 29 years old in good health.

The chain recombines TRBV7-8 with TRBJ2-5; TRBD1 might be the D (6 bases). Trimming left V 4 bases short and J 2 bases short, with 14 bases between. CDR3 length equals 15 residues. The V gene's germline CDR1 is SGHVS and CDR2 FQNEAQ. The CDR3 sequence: CASSSPLGAQETQYF. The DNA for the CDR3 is TGTGCCAGCAGCTCCCCTCTGGGGGCACAAGAGACCCAGTACTTC.

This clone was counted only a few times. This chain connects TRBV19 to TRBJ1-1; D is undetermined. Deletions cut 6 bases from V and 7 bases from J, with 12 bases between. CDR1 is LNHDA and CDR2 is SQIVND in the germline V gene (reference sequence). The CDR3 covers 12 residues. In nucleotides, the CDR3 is TGTGCCAGTAGCACTAAGGGCGGTGAAGCTTTCTTT. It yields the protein CASSTKGGEAFF.

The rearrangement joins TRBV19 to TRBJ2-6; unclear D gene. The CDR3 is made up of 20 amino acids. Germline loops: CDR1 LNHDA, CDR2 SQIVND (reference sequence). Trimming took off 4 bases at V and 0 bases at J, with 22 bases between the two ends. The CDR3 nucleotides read TGTGCCAGTAGTAACAATTTGTCCCCGGAGTTCTACTCTGGGGCCAACGTCCTGACTTTC. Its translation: CASSNNLSPEFYSGANVLTF. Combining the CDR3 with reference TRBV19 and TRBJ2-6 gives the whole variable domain DGGITQSPKYLFRKEGQNVTLSCEQNLNHDAMYWYRQDPGQGLRLIYYSQIVNDFQKGDIAEGYSVSREKKESFPLTVTSAQKNPTAFYLCASSNNLSPEFYSGANVLTFGAGSRLTVL.

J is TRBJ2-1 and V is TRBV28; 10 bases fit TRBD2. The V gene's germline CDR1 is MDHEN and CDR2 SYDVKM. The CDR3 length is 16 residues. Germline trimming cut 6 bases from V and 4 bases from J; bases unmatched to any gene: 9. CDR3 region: CASSSPSGGTYNEQFF. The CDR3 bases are TGTGCCAGCAGCAGCCCTAGCGGGGGAACTTACAATGAGCAGTTCTTC.

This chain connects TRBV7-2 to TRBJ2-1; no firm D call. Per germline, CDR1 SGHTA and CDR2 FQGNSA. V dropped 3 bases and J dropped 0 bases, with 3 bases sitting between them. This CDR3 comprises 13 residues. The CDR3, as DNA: TGTGCCAGCAGCTTGAACTCCTACAATGAGCAGTTCTTC. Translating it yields CASSLNSYNEQFF.

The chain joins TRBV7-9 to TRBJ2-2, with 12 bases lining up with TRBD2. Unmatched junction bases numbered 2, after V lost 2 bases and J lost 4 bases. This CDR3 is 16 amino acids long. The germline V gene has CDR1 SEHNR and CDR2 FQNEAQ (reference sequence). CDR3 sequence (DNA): TGTGCCAGCAGCTTACAACTAGCGGGGGGCACCGGGGAGCTGTTTTTT. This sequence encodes CASSLQLAGGTGELFF.

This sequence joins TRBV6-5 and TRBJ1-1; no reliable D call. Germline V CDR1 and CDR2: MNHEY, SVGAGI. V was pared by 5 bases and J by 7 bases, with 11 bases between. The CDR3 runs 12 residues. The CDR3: CASSRWTGEAFF. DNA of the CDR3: TGTGCCAGCAGTAGATGGACGGGTGAAGCTTTCTTT.

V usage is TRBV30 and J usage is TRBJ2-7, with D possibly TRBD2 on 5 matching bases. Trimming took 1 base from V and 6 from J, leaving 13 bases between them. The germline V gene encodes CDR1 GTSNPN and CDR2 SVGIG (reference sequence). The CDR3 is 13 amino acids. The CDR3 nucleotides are TGTGCCTGGAGTGACCGACTTCGGGGCGAGCAGTACTTC. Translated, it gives CAWSDRLRGEQYF.

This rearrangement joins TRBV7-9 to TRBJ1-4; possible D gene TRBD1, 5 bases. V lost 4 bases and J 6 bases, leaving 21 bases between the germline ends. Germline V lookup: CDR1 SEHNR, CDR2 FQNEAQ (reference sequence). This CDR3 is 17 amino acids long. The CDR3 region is CASSSRGGRVVDEKLFF. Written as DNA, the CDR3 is TGTGCCAGCAGCTCAAGAGGCGGCAGGGTGGTTGATGAAAAACTGTTTTTT.

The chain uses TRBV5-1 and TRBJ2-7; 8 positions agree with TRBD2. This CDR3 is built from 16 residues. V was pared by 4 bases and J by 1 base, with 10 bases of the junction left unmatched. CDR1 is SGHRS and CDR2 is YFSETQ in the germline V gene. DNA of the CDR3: TGCGCCAGCAGCCCTGGCGGGGGGACGCCGTCCTACGAGCAGTACTTC. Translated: CASSPGGGTPSYEQYF.

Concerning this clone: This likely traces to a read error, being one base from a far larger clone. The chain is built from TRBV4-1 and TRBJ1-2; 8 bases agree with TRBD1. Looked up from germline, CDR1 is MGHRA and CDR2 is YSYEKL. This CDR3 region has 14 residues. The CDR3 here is CASSRPGQAPGYAF. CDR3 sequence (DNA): TGCGCCAGCAGCCGCCCGGGACAGGCTCCTGGCTACGCCTTC.

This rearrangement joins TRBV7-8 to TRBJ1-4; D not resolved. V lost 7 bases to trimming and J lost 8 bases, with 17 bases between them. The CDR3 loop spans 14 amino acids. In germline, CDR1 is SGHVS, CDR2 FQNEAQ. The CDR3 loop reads CASTNTGRSEKLFF. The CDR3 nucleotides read TGTGCCAGCACCAACACCGGAAGAAGCGAAAAACTGTTTTTT.

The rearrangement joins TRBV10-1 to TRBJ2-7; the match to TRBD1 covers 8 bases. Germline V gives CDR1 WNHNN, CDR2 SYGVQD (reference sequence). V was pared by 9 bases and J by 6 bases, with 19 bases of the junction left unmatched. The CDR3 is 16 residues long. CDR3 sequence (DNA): TGCGCCAGGACCGACAACCGGGACAGGCTTTATTGCGAGCAGTACTTC. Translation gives CARTDNRDRLYCEQYF.

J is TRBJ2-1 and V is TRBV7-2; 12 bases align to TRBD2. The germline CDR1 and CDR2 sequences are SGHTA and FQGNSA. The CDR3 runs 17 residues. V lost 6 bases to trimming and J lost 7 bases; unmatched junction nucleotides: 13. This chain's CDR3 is CASSSTSGGPNLNEQFF. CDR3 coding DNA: TGTGCCAGCAGTTCGACTAGCGGGGGCCCCAATCTGAATGAGCAGTTCTTC.

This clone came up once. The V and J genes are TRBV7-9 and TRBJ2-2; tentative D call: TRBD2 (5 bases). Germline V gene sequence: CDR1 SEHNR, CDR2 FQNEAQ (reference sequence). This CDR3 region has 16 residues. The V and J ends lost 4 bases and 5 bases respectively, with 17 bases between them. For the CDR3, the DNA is TGTGCCAGCAGCTCGGGAATCGGCTACTCGACCGGGGAGCTGTTTTTT. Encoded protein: CASSSGIGYSTGELFF.